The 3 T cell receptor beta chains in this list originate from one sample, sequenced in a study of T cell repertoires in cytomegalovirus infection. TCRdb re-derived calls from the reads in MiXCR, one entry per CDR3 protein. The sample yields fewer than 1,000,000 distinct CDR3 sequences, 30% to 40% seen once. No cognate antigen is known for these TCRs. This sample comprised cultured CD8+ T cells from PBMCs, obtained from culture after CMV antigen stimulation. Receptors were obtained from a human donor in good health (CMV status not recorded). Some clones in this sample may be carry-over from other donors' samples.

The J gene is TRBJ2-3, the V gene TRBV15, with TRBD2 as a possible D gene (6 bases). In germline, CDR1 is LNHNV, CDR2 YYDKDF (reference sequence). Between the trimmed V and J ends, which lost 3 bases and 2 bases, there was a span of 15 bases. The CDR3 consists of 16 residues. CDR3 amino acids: CATSRSVGGATDTQYF. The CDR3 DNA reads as TGTGCCACCAGCAGGTCAGTCGGCGGGGCCACAGATACGCAGTATTTT.

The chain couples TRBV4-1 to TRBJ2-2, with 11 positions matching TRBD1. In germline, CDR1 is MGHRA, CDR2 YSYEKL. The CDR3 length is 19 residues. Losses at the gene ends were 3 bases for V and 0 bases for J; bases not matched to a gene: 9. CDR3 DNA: TGCGCCAGCAGCCATCCCGGTCCGGGACAGGGGGCGAACACCGGGGAGCTGTTTTTT. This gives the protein CASSHPGPGQGANTGELFF.

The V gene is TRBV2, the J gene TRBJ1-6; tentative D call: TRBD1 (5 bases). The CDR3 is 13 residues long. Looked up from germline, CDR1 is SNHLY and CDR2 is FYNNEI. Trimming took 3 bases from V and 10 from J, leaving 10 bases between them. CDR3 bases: TGTGCCAGCAGTGAGTGGGGGGGGTCACCCCTCCACTTT. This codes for CASSEWGGSPLHF.